The source of this T cell receptor (beta chain) is a study of T cells after posttransplantation cyclophosphamide. This related bone marrow graft donor gave peripheral blood on the day of marrow donation. V dropped 2 bases and J dropped 6 bases, with 10 bases sitting between them. The CDR3 length is 14 residues. The V gene's germline CDR1 is MDHEN and CDR2 SYDVKM. The repertoire was sequenced with immunoSEQ multiplex PCR; TCRdb's copy has only in-frame clones and lacks some. The sample contains fewer than 7,000 clones, 60% to 85% of which appear only once. Study-level points and caveats: Later blood repertoires were often dominated by clones from the donor CD8+ memory compartment. Skin or GI-infiltrating T cells shared few TRB sequences with blood. After PTCy, TRB diversity resembled that of CNI/methotrexate controls.

A remark on this clone: No antigen is known for it.

Material: memory CD4+ T cells sorted from blood. The TCR comes from a woman between 50 and 59 years old in good health and a related stem cell transplant donor. V gene TRBV28 combines with J gene TRBJ1-4; D is uncertain. CDR3 bases: TGTGCCAGCAGTTTAAGGAGCCTTGATGAAAAACTGTTTTTT. Translated: CASSLRSLDEKLFF.